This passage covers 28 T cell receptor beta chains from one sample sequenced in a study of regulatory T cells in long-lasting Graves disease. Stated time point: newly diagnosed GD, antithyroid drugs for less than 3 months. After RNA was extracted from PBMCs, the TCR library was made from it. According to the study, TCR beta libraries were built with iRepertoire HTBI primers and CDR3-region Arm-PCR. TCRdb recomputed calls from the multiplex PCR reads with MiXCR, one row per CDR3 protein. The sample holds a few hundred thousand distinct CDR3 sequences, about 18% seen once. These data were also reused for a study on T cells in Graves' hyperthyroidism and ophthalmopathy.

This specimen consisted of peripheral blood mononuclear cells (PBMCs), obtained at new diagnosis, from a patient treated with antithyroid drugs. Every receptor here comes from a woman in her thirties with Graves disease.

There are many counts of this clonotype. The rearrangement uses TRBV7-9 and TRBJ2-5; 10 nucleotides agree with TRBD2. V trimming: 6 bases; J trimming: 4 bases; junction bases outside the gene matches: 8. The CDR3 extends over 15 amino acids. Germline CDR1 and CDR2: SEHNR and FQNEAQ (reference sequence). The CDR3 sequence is CASSLLAGVGETQYF. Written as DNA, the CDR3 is TGTGCCAGCAGTCTCCTAGCGGGGGTTGGAGAGACCCAGTACTTC.

CDR3 coding DNA: TGTGCCAGCAGCCAAGGACAGGGGAGGTATGGCTACACCTTC. Amino acids: CASSQGQGRYGYTF. The chain has TRBV3-1 and TRBJ1-2, with 8 nucleotides matching TRBD1. With 1 base clipped from V and 5 bases from J, the junction kept 3 bases outside the gene matches. This CDR3 contains 14 residues. The germline CDR1 and CDR2 sequences are LGHDT and YNNKEL (reference sequence). The variable domain in full, completed from reference TRBV3-1 and TRBJ1-2, reads DTAVSQTPKYLVTQMGNDKSIKCEQNLGHDTMYWYKQDSKKFLKIMFSYNNKELIINETVPNRFSPKSPDKAHLNLHINSLELGDSAVYFCASSQGQGRYGYTFGSGTRLTVV.

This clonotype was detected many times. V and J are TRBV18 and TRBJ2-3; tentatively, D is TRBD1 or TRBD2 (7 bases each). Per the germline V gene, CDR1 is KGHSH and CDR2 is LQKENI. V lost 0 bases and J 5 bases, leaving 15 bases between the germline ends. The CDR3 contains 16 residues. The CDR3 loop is CASSPPGGGKGDTQYF. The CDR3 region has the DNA TGTGCCAGCTCACCACCGGGAGGGGGCAAAGGAGATACGCAGTATTTT. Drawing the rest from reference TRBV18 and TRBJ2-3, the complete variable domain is NAGVMQNPRHLVRRRGQEARLRCSPMKGHSHVYWYRQLPEEGLKFMVYLQKENIIDESGMPKERFSAEFPKEGPSILRIQQVVRGDSAAYFCASSPPGGGKGDTQYFGPGTRLTVL.

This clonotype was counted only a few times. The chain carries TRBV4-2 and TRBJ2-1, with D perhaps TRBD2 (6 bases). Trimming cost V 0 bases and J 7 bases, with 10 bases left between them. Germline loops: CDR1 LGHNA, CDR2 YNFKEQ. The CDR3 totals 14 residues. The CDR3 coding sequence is TGTGCCAGCAGCCAAGATGGGACTCTTAATGAGCAGTTCTTC. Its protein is CASSQDGTLNEQFF.

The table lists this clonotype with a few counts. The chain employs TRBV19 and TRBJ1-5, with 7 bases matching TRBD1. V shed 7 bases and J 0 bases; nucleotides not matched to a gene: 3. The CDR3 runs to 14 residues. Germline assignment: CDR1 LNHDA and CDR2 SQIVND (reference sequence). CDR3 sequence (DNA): TGTGCCAGTAACGACAGGGATAGCAATCAGCCCCAGCATTTT. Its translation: CASNDRDSNQPQHF. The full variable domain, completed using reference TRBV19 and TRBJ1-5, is DGGITQSPKYLFRKEGQNVTLSCEQNLNHDAMYWYRQDPGQGLRLIYYSQIVNDFQKGDIAEGYSVSREKKESFPLTVTSAQKNPTAFYLCASNDRDSNQPQHFGDGTRLSIL.

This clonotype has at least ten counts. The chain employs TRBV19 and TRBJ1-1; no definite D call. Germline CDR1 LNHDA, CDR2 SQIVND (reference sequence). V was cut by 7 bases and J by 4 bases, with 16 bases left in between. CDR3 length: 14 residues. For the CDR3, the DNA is TGTGCCAGTACCCTTAATCGGGGAGCCACTGAAGCTTTCTTT. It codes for CASTLNRGATEAFF. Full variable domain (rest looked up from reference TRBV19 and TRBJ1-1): DGGITQSPKYLFRKEGQNVTLSCEQNLNHDAMYWYRQDPGQGLRLIYYSQIVNDFQKGDIAEGYSVSREKKESFPLTVTSAQKNPTAFYLCASTLNRGATEAFFGQGTRLTVV.

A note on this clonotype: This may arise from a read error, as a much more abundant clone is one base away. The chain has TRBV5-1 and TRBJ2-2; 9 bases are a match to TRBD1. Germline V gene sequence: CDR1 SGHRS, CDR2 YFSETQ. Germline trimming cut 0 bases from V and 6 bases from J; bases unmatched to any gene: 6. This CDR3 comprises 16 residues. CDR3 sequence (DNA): TGCGCCAGCAGCTTGGGGGACAGGGCGTACTCCGGGGAGCTGTTTTTT. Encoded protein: CASSLGDRAYSGELFF.

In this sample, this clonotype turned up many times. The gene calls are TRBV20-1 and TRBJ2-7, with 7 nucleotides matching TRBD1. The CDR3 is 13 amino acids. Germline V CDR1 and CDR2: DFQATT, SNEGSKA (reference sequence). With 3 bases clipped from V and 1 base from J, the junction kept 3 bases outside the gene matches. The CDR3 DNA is TGCAGTGCTAGGACAGGGCAATCCTACGAGCAGTACTTC. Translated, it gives CSARTGQSYEQYF.

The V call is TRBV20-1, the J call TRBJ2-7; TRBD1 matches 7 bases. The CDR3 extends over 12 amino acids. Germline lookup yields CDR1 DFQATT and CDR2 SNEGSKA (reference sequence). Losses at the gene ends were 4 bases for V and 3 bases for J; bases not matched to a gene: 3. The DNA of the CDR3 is TGCAGTGCTACGGGACAGATCTACGAGCAGTACTTC. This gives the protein CSATGQIYEQYF.

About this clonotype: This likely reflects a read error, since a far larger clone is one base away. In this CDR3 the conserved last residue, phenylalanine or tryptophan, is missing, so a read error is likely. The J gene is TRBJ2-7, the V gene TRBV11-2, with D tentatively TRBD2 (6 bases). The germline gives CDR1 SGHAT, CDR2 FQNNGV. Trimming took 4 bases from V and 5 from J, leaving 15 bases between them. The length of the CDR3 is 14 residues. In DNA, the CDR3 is TGTGCCAGCAGCTCCCCCGGGAGTCATGACGAGCAGTACCTC. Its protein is CASSSPGSHDEQYL.

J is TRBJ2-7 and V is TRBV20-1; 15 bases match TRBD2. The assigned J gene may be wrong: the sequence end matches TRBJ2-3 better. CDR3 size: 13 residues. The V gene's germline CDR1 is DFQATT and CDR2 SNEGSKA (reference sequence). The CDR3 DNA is TGCAGTGCTAAGGGGACTAGCGGGGGGACGCAGTATTTT. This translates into CSAKGTSGGTQYF.

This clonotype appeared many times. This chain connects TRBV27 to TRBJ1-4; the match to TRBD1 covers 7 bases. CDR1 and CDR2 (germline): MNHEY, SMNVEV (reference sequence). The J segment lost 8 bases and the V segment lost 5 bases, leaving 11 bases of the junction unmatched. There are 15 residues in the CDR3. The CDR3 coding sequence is TGTGCCAGCAGTCCCCGACAGGGAATATGGGAAAAACTGTTTTTT. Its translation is CASSPRQGIWEKLFF.

CDR3 protein: CSAVRGHDSQETQYF. The CDR3 bases are TGCAGTGCTGTTAGGGGCCACGACTCACAAGAGACCCAGTACTTC. This chain connects TRBV20-1 to TRBJ2-1, with a tentative D call TRBD1 (5 bases). The J call is doubtful: the DNA matches TRBJ2-5 better. CDR1 is DFQATT, CDR2 SNEGSKA, per germline (reference sequence). The CDR3 has 15 residues.

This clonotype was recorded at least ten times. CDR3 coding DNA: TGCAGTGCTAGAGATGGTACAGGGTGGGGCAATCAGCCCCAGCATTTT. Residues: CSARDGTGWGNQPQHF. This chain links TRBV20-1 with TRBJ1-5, with D possibly matching TRBD1 (6 bases). CDR1 is DFQATT, CDR2 SNEGSKA, per germline (reference sequence). V lost 0 bases and J 2 bases, leaving 14 bases between the germline ends. The CDR3 covers 16 residues.

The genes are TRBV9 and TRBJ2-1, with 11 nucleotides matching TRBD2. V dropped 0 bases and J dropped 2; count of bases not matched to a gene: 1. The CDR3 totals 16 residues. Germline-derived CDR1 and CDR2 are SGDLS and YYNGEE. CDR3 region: CASSVGSGGAYNEQFF. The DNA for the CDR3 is TGTGCCAGCAGCGTAGGTAGCGGGGGGGCCTACAATGAGCAGTTCTTC.

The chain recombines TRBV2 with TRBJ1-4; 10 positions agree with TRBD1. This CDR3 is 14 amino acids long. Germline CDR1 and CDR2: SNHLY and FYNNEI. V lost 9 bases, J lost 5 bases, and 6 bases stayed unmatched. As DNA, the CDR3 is TGTGCCAGTAAACCGGGACAGGGGAATGAAAAACTGTTTTTT. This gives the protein CASKPGQGNEKLFF. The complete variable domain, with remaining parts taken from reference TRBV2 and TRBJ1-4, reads EPEVTQTPSHQVTQMGQEVILRCVPISNHLYFYWYRQILGQKVEFLVSFYNNEISEKSEIFDDQFSVERPDGSNFTLKIRSTKLEDSAMYFCASKPGQGNEKLFFGSGTQLSVL.

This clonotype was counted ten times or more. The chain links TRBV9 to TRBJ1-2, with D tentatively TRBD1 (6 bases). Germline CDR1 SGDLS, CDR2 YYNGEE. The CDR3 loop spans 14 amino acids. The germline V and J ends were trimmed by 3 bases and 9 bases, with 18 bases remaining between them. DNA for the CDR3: TGTGCCAGCAGCGGTAGAAATGCGCAGGGGAGCTACACCTTC. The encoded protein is CASSGRNAQGSYTF.

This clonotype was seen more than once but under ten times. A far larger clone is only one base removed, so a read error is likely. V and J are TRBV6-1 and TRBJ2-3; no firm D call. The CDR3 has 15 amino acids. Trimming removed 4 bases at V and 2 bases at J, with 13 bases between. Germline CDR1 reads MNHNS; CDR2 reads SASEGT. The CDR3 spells CASSGGQADTDTQYF. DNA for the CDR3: TGTGCCAGCAGTGGTGGTCAGGCGGACACAGATACGCAGTATTTT.

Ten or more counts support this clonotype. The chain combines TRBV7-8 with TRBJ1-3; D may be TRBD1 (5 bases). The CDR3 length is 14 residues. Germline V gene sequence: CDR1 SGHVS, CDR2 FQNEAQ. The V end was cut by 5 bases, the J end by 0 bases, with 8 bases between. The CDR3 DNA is TGTGCCAGCAGCCTGACAGACTCTGGAAACACCATATATTTT. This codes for CASSLTDSGNTIYF.

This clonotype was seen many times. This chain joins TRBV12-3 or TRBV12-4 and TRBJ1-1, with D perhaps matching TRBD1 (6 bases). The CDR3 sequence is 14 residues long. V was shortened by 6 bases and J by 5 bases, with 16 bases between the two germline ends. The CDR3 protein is CASSATGRMTEAFF. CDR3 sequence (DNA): TGTGCCAGCAGCGCAACAGGGAGAATGACTGAAGCTTTCTTT.

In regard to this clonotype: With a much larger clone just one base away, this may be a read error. CDR3: CASSFLQGVNTEASF. Here the CDR3 DNA reads TGTGCCAGCAGCTTCCTACAGGGTGTGAACACTGAAGCTTCCTTT. V and J are TRBV7-8 and TRBJ1-1; weak D call: TRBD1 (6 bases). The CDR3 is 15 amino acids. Germline CDR1 SGHVS, CDR2 FQNEAQ.

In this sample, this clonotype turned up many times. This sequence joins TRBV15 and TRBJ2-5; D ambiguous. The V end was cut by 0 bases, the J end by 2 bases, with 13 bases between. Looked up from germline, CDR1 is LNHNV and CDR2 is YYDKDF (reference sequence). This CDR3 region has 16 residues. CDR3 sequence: CATSRDELGLQETQYF. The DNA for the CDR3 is TGTGCCACCAGCAGAGATGAGCTAGGTTTACAAGAGACCCAGTACTTC.

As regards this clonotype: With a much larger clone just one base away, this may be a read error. The DNA of the CDR3 is TGCGCCAGCAGCCGAAAATACACCGGGGGGCTGTTTTTT. It yields the protein CASSRKYTGGLFF. This chain joins TRBV5-1 and TRBJ2-2, with D perhaps matching TRBD2 (6 bases). The CDR3 runs 13 residues. The germline V gene has CDR1 SGHRS and CDR2 YFSETQ.

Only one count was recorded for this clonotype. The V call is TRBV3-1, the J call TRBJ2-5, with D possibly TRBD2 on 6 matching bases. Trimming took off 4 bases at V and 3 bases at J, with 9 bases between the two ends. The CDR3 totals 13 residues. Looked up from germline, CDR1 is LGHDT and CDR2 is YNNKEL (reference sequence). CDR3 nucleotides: TGTGCCAGCAGCCGGGGACTCGAAGAGACCCAGTACTTC. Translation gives CASSRGLEETQYF.

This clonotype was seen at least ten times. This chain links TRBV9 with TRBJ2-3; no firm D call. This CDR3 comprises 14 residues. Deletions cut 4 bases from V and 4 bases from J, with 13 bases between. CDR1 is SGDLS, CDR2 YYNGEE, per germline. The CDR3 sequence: CASSPTPVADTQYF. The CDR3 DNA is TGTGCCAGCAGCCCGACCCCCGTAGCAGATACGCAGTATTTT.

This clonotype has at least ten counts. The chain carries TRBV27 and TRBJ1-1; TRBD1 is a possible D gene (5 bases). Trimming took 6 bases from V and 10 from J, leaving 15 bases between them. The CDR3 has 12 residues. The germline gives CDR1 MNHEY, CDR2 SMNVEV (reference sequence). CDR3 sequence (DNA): TGTGCCAGCAGCACCGGGACCTCTCGAGCTTTCTTT. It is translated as CASSTGTSRAFF.

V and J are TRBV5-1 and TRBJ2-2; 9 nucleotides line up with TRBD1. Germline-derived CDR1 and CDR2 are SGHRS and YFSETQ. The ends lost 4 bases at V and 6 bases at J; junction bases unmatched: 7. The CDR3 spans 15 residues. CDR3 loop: CASSPWDRVPGELFF. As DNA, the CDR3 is TGCGCCAGCAGCCCCTGGGACAGGGTTCCCGGGGAGCTGTTTTTT. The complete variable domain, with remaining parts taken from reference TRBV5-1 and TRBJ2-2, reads KAGVTQTPRYLIKTRGQQVTLSCSPISGHRSVSWYQQTPGQGLQFLFEYFSETQRNKGNFPGRFSGRQFSNSRSEMNVSTLELGDSALYLCASSPWDRVPGELFFGEGSRLTVL.

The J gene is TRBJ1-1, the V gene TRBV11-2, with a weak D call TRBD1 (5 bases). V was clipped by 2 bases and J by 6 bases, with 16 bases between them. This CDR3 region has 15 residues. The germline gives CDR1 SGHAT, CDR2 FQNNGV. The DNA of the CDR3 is TGTGCCAGCAGCTTACCAGGTAGTGGGACCGCTGAAGCTTTCTTT. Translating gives CASSLPGSGTAEAFF.